Listed here are 11 T cell receptor beta chains from one sample, sequenced in a study of neoadjuvant anti-PD-1 for oral cavity cancer. Sequenced by immunoSEQ multiplex PCR; TCRdb stores in-frame clones only, minus some. The sample lists nearly 15,000 clones; about 34% were seen once. This sample's time point: after neoadjuvant nivolumab, at surgical resection. Material: tumor tissue, obtained after nivolumab (anti-PD-1) treatment. These receptors originate from a person between 40 and 85 years old with oral cavity squamous cell carcinoma.

The chain employs TRBV2 and TRBJ2-4; TRBD1 or TRBD2 may be the D gene (5 bases each). V was trimmed by 10 bases and J by 4 bases, leaving 17 bases between them. The germline V gene encodes CDR1 SNHLY and CDR2 FYNNEI. The CDR3 loop spans 14 amino acids. The DNA of the CDR3 is TGTGCCACCGTGCTGGGGACGGAGAAAAACATTCAGTACTTC. Protein: CATVLGTEKNIQYF.

CDR3 sequence reads: CASSQVGRALYGYTF. The DNA for the CDR3 is TGCGCCAGCAGCCAAGTAGGCAGGGCCCTCTATGGCTACACCTTC. The chain is built from TRBV4-3 and TRBJ1-2; maybe TRBD1 (5 bases). Germline assignment: CDR1 LGHNA and CDR2 YSLEER. CDR3 size: 15 residues. Trimming pared 1 base from V and 4 bases from J, leaving 13 bases between.

This clone was detected a few times. The chain carries TRBV5-1 and TRBJ2-5; D possibly matches TRBD1 or TRBD2 (5 bases each). The germline V gene has CDR1 SGHRS and CDR2 YFSETQ. This CDR3 has 15 residues. Trimming pared 3 bases from V and 2 bases from J, leaving 14 bases between. Here the CDR3 reads CASSSLLGEQETQYF. The CDR3, as DNA: TGCGCCAGCAGCTCGCTACTAGGGGAACAAGAGACCCAGTACTTC. Looking up the rest from reference TRBV5-1 and TRBJ2-5 gives the full variable domain: KAGVTQTPRYLIKTRGQQVTLSCSPISGHRSVSWYQQTPGQGLQFLFEYFSETQRNKGNFPGRFSGRQFSNSRSEMNVSTLELGDSALYLCASSSLLGEQETQYFGPGTRLLVL.

A single count supports this clone. V gene TRBV6-5 combines with J gene TRBJ2-2, with 14 nucleotides matching TRBD2. Germline V gene lookup returns CDR1 MNHEY and CDR2 SVGAGI. The V gene end was trimmed by 5 bases and the J gene end by 6 bases; junction bases not matched to a gene: 2. CDR3 length equals 15 residues. CDR3 in DNA: TGTGCCAGCAGTGGACTAGCGGGGGGTTCCGGGGAGCTGTTTTTT. It codes for CASSGLAGGSGELFF.

The V gene is TRBV2, the J gene TRBJ2-7; 8 bases agree with TRBD1. Germline CDR1 reads SNHLY; CDR2 reads FYNNEI. The CDR3 runs to 13 residues. With V trimmed by 6 bases and J by 3 bases, 4 bases remained unmatched. CDR3 sequence: CASRDRVVYEQYF. CDR3 DNA: TGTGCCAGCAGGGACAGGGTAGTCTACGAGCAGTACTTC. Together with reference TRBV2 and TRBJ2-7, the CDR3 gives the full variable domain: EPEVTQTPSHQVTQMGQEVILRCVPISNHLYFYWYRQILGQKVEFLVSFYNNEISEKSEIFDDQFSVERPDGSNFTLKIRSTKLEDSAMYFCASRDRVVYEQYFGPGTRLTVT.

The rearrangement joins TRBV6-1 to TRBJ2-3; no reliable D call. The CDR3 loop spans 14 amino acids. Germline CDR1 reads MNHNS; CDR2 reads SASEGT. Between the trimmed V and J ends, which lost 3 bases and 6 bases, there was a span of 13 bases. The CDR3 here is CASSDLYPWDTQYF. DNA for the CDR3: TGTGCCAGCAGTGACCTCTACCCCTGGGATACGCAGTATTTT.

Judged by abundance, this clone is medium-sized. The J gene is TRBJ1-2, the V gene TRBV19; 10 bases match TRBD1. Germline-derived CDR1 and CDR2 are LNHDA and SQIVND (reference sequence). This CDR3 spans 14 amino acids. With 7 bases clipped from V and 5 bases from J, the junction kept 7 bases outside the gene matches. This CDR3 is CASTPDRGYYGYTF. In nucleotides, the CDR3 is TGTGCCAGTACCCCGGACAGGGGGTATTATGGCTACACCTTC.

This clone was counted a few times. This chain links TRBV10-3 with TRBJ2-2; no firm D call. Germline-derived CDR1 and CDR2 are ENHRY and SYGVKD. The CDR3 covers 14 residues. Trimming removed 10 bases from V and 0 bases from J, with 12 bases in between. CDR3 sequence: CATRIGPNTGELFF. CDR3 nucleotides: TGTGCCACCCGCATAGGCCCGAACACCGGGGAGCTGTTTTTT.

Many counts were recorded for this clone. V and J are TRBV20-1 and TRBJ1-1; D remains unclear. CDR3 length: 11 amino acids. Germline values: CDR1 DFQATT, CDR2 SNEGSKA (reference sequence). V was shortened by 5 bases and J by 5 bases, with 9 bases between the two germline ends. DNA for the CDR3: TGCAGTGCTGGGCTTTGGACTGAAGCTTTCTTT. Its protein product is CSAGLWTEAFF.

This clone was seen a few times. J is TRBJ1-2 and V is TRBV7-9; a weak D match, TRBD1 (5 bases). CDR3 length: 15 amino acids. V lost 5 bases, J lost 5 bases, and 18 bases lay in between. CDR1 is SEHNR, CDR2 FQNEAQ, per germline (reference sequence). CDR3 amino acids: CASSLGGDQSYGYTF. The CDR3 DNA follows: TGTGCCAGCAGCCTCGGAGGGGACCAGAGTTATGGCTACACCTTC.

The chain carries TRBV7-9 and TRBJ2-3; 8 bases are a match to TRBD2. CDR3 size: 16 residues. The V and J ends lost 1 base and 2 bases, in that order; junction bases with no gene match: 5. The germline CDR1 and CDR2 sequences are SEHNR and FQNEAQ (reference sequence). The CDR3 protein is CASSLGGTSPTDTQYF. CDR3 coding DNA: TGTGCCAGCAGCTTAGGTGGGACTAGTCCCACAGATACGCAGTATTTT.